This T cell receptor (beta chain) was observed in a study of identical twins. Study-wide findings and caveats: Zero-insertion analyses could be partly confounded by invariant MAIT and iNKT cells.

This clonotype turned up a few times. The antigen is unknown. V gave up 5 bases and J gave up 4 bases; unmatched junction bases: 7. The germline gives CDR1 SGHRS, CDR2 YFSETQ. The CDR3 is 14 residues long. Template switching introduced a universal primer site, and the cDNA bore unique molecular identifiers. TCRdb ran MiXCR on the 5' RACE reads and lists one entry per CDR3 protein. The top ten clones hold around 0.9% of a sample with 500,000 to 600,000 distinct CDR3 sequences, 22% of them seen once. These data were likewise used in another study, on T cells expressing NK-cell markers. That study adds: Dominant NKG2C+ clonotypes in 5 or 6 donors made up roughly 1.0-7.5% of CD8+ T cells.

This TCR was recovered from a woman younger than 35 in good health. Source material: CD4+ T cells sorted from blood. The chain carries TRBV5-1 and TRBJ1-1; 8 nucleotides align to TRBD1. CDR3 sequence: CASSPRTGFTEAFF. DNA for the CDR3: TGCGCCAGCAGTCCCCGGACAGGGTTCACTGAAGCTTTCTTT.